A few counts support the clone carrying this T cell receptor (beta chain). The whole isolated RNA underwent reverse transcription, so sequencing captured expressed TCRB transcripts. TCRdb's copy holds only in-frame clones and misses some; the assay was immunoSEQ multiplex PCR. The table records just over 450,000 clones, around 28% of them present only once. These data come from a study of beta chain features in type 1 diabetes. Trimming stripped 5 bases from V and 0 bases from J, with 11 bases between. Germline CDR1 PRHDT, CDR2 FYEKMQ (reference sequence). CDR3 size: 14 residues. This TCR was sampled from a man younger than 35 in good health. The sequenced sample consisted of naive CD4+ T cells from blood. The rearrangement links TRBV13 to TRBJ2-7, with a tentative D call TRBD2 (5 bases). Here the CDR3 reads CASSATRDSYEQYF. In nucleotides, the CDR3 is TGTGCCAGCAGCGCCACCCGGGACTCCTACGAGCAGTACTTC.